Below, one T cell receptor (beta chain) is given with its context. The authors' processing: Estimates of nucleated cell counts were drawn from the amplification of reference gene primers. TCRdb's table, derived via immunoSEQ multiplex PCR, lists solely in-frame clones and lacks some. Clone size and the V and J calls come from that table; the DNA yielded D and trimming. Of approximately 160,000 clones in the sample, approximately 83% were seen once. Germline V gives CDR1 SGHKS, CDR2 YYEKEE (reference sequence). The length of the CDR3 is 18 residues. V was pared by 4 bases and J by 4 bases, with 11 bases of the junction left unmatched. The data were obtained in a study of blood T cell repertoires in COVID-19. Across the whole study: Italy, Spain and the United States were the sources of the convalescent and acute COVID-19 samples. Sources were T cells, B-cell-depleted T cells, or PBMCs; the material itself was cDNA or gDNA.

The clonotype comes from a man between 65 and 79 years old who had recovered from COVID-19. The chain joins TRBV5-5 to TRBJ2-1, with 13 bases identical to TRBD2. The sequenced material came from peripheral blood. The CDR3 protein is CASSGTGTSGKDYNEQFF. Written as DNA, the CDR3 is TGTGCCAGCAGCGGTACGGGGACTAGCGGGAAAGATTACAATGAGCAGTTCTTC.